This TCR beta chain was documented in a study of blood T cell repertoires in COVID-19. About the research overall: Some COVID-19 samples were acute and others convalescent; all came from the United States, Italy and Spain.

J was trimmed by 2 bases and V by 4 bases; bases with no gene match: 11. The CDR3 covers 16 residues. CDR1 is SGHNT and CDR2 is YYREEE in the germline V gene (reference sequence). Authors' processing steps: Amplification from reference gene primers served as the basis for estimated nucleated cell counts. Data came from immunoSEQ multiplex PCR; TCRdb stores just in-frame clones and leaves some out. V, J and clone size were drawn from that table, and D and trimming were deduced from the DNA. The sample includes hundreds of thousands of clones, approximately 88% seen only once; the top ten take 7.5% to 9.5%.

The receptor comes from a woman aged 45-60 years with COVID-19, enrolled during active disease. Sequencing was performed on peripheral blood. The chain carries TRBV5-4 and TRBJ2-7; TRBD2 agrees at 8 bases. CDR3 bases: TGTGCCAGCAGCCCGGGGGGGCGGGGGACCGCCTACGAGCAGTACTTC. Translation: CASSPGGRGTAYEQYF. Variable domain in full (rest from reference TRBV5-4 and TRBJ2-7): ETGVTQSPTHLIKTRGQQVTLRCSSQSGHNTVSWYQQALGQGPQFIFQYYREEENGRGNFPPRFSGLQFPNYSSELNVNALELDDSALYLCASSPGGRGTAYEQYFGPGTRLTVT.